A selection of T cell receptor beta chains follows, all from one sample in a study of T-cell memory formation after mild COVID-19. TCRdb reprocessed the 5' RACE reads via MiXCR and lists one record per CDR3 protein. The sample lists more than 45,000 distinct CDR3 sequences, approximately 9.1% occurring once. Sequencing used PBMCs or a T cell subset sorted from them (not recorded which). Every receptor here comes from an adult woman who had mild COVID-19 (a few samples of this study predate the infection). Cell type and time point are not known. Each CDR3 is given without its conserved first and last residue. Fields, in order: D gene, J gene, V gene, CDR3 protein. A D gene is named only where the DNA matches it firmly.

TRBD2,TRBJ2-7,TRBV7-2,ASSLEAGAAYEQY
TRBD2,TRBJ2-2,TRBV4-1,ASSRLLAGNTGELF
TRBD1,TRBJ1-5,TRBV20-1,SARGLTGSYSNQPQH
TRBD2,TRBJ2-3,TRBV12-3/TRBV12-4,ASSRTSGPTDTQY
-,TRBJ2-1,TRBV30,AWSSLSDEQF
-,TRBJ2-3,TRBV20-1,SAITDTQY
TRBD1,TRBJ2-5,TRBV7-9,ASSFSDRGEETQY
-,TRBJ2-2,TRBV6-1,ASSEAAVGELF
-,TRBJ1-4,TRBV11-2,ASSLGSGNEKLF
-,TRBJ2-7,TRBV5-1,ASSLAQGAYEQY
-,TRBJ2-1,TRBV5-1,ASSLGYPSEQF
-,TRBJ2-5,TRBV20-1,SARDFDRLVGGQETQY
-,TRBJ2-7,TRBV19,ASSYDWRRGQY
TRBD2,TRBJ2-2,TRBV7-7,ASSQGASGGPGELF
-,TRBJ2-5,TRBV12-3/TRBV12-4,ASSRPGPQETQY
-,TRBJ2-7,TRBV27,ASSLSARAGGLYEQY
-,TRBJ1-2,TRBV19,ATARARGSYGYT
TRBD2,TRBJ2-3,TRBV3-1,ASRPGLAGGDTQY
-,TRBJ1-1,TRBV18,ASSSTGDTEAF
TRBD2,TRBJ2-2,TRBV6-5,ASTERGANTGELF
TRBD2,TRBJ2-7,TRBV3-1,ASSQSLAAALEQY
TRBD1,TRBJ2-3,TRBV12-3/TRBV12-4,ASRRTGGTDTQY
TRBD1,TRBJ2-7,TRBV2,ASRRTGGSSSYEQY
-,TRBJ1-1,TRBV5-5,ASSLTGQMNTEAF
TRBD1,TRBJ1-5,TRBV12-3/TRBV12-4,ASSLGTDYNQPQH
-,TRBJ2-1,TRBV3-1,ASSQEGLYNEQF
-,TRBJ2-3,TRBV6-1,ASSEFGGPSTDTQY
TRBD2,TRBJ2-3,TRBV19,ASNMAGGSGDTQY
-,TRBJ1-2,TRBV5-1,ASSEGNYGYT
-,TRBJ2-3,TRBV6-2/TRBV6-3,ASGAGTHITDTQY
-,TRBJ1-5,TRBV19,ASSITTVGPQH
-,TRBJ2-3,TRBV27,ASSPSLAVPEDTQY
-,TRBJ1-2,TRBV7-9,AGWGPGSGYT
-,TRBJ1-4,TRBV30,AWSVTGKLF
-,TRBJ2-7,TRBV20-1,SARRGGPSFTEGLPYEQY
TRBD2,TRBJ2-1,TRBV20-1,SARLAGDYNEQF
-,TRBJ2-3,TRBV7-2,ASSLSGADSSTDTQY
TRBD2,TRBJ2-1,TRBV9,ASSVEELAGGNEQF
TRBD1,TRBJ1-2,TRBV27,ASSLSGQGVYGYT
TRBD1,TRBJ1-2,TRBV18,ASSPQATGNYGYT
-,TRBJ2-5,TRBV4-1,ASRNFPDQETQY
TRBD1,TRBJ1-1,TRBV5-5,ASSKTGVNTEAF
TRBD2,TRBJ2-3,TRBV5-1,ASSLVAGTDTQY
TRBD1,TRBJ1-3,TRBV20-1,SARDRTGHSGNTIY
TRBD2,TRBJ2-3,TRBV14,ASSQDFFGRGMTDTQY
-,TRBJ1-5,TRBV20-1,SALKASPNQPQH
-,TRBJ1-1,TRBV7-6,ASSLEAHNTEAF
TRBD1,TRBJ2-7,TRBV18,ASSPTRTGSDEQY
-,TRBJ2-1,TRBV20-1,SASSGPPDEQF
-,TRBJ1-5,TRBV4-3,ASSQDRGQPQH
-,TRBJ2-2,TRBV5-1,ASSFGTFGGELF
-,TRBJ1-2,TRBV12-3/TRBV12-4,ASRPGASSYGYT
-,TRBJ1-1,TRBV12-3/TRBV12-4,ASSLQGGDTEAF
TRBD2,TRBJ2-1,TRBV4-1,ASSQGLAGASTYNEQF
TRBD1,TRBJ1-2,TRBV20-1,SAREGQDYGYT
-,TRBJ1-4,TRBV6-5,ASSYSMWTNEKLF
TRBD2,TRBJ2-5,TRBV11-3,ASSQVGGAGTQY